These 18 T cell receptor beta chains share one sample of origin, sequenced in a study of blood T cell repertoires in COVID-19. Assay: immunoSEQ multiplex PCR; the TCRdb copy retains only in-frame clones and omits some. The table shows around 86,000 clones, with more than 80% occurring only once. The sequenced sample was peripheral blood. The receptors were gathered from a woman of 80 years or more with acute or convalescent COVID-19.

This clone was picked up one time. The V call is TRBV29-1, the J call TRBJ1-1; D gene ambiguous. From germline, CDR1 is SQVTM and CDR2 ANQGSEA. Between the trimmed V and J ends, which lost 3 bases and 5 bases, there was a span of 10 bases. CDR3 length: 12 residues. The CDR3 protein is CSVEEIGTEAFF. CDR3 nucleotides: TGCAGCGTTGAGGAGATTGGGACTGAAGCTTTCTTT.

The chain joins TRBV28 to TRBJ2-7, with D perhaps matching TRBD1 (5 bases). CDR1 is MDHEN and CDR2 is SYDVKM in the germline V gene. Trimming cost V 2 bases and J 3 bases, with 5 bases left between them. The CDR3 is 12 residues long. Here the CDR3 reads CASSLDSYEQYF. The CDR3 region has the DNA TGTGCCAGCAGTTTAGACAGCTACGAGCAGTACTTC.

CDR3 bases: TGTGCCAGCAGCTTGGGACTTCAAGAGACCCAGTACTTC. This codes for CASSLGLQETQYF. The chain couples TRBV5-4 to TRBJ2-5; D is unresolved. The CDR3 extends over 13 amino acids. The germline CDR1 and CDR2 sequences are SGHNT and YYREEE (reference sequence). V lost 0 bases to trimming and J lost 2 bases, with 5 bases between them.

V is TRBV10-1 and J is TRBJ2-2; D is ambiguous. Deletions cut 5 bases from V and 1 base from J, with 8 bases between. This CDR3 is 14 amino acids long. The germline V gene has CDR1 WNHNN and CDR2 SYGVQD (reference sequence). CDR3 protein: CASSTEKNTGELFF. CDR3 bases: TGCGCCAGCAGTACAGAGAAGAACACCGGGGAGCTGTTTTTT.

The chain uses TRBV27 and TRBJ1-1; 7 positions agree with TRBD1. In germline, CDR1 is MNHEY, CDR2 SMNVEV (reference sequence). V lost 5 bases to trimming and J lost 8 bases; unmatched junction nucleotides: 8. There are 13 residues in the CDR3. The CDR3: CASSPRQGDEAFF. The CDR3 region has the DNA TGTGCCAGCAGTCCGCGACAGGGCGACGAAGCTTTCTTT.

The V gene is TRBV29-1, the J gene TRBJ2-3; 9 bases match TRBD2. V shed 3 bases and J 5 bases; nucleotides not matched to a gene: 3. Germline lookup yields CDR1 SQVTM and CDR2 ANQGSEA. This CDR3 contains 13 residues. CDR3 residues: CSVDLAGKDTQYF. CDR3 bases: TGCAGCGTTGACCTAGCGGGGAAAGATACGCAGTATTTT.

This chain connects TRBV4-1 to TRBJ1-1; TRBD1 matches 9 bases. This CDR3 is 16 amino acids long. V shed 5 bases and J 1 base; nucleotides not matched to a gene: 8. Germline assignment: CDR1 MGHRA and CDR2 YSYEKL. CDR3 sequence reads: CASSARQGQGNTEAFF. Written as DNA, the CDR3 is TGCGCCAGCAGCGCTAGACAGGGACAGGGGAACACTGAAGCTTTCTTT.

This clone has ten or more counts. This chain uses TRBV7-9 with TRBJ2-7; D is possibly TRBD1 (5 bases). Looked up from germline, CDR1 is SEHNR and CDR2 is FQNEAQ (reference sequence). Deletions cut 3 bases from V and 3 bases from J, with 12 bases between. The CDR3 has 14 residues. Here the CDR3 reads CASSFTGDSYEQYF. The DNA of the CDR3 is TGTGCCAGCAGCTTTACCGGTGACAGCTACGAGCAGTACTTC.

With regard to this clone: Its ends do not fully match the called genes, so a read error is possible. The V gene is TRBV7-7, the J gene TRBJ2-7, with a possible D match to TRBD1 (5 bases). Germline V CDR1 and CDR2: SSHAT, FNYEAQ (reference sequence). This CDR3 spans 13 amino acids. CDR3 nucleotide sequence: TGTGCTAGCAGCCAGGGCGGTAACCACGAGCAGTACTTC. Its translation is CASSQGGNHEQYF.

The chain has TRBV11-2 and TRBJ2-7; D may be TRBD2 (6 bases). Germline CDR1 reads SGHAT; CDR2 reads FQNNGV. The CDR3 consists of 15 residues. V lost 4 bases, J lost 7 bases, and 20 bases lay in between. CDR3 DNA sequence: TGTGCCAGCAGCTCCTCGGGACTCCCCTCGGGGGAGCAGTACTTC. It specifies CASSSSGLPSGEQYF.

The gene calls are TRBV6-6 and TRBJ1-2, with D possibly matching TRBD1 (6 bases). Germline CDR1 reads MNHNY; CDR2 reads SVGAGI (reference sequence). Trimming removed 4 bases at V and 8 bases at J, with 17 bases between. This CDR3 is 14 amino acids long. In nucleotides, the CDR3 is TGTGCCAGCAGTTCTACCACCGACAGGAAAGGCTACACCTTC. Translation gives CASSSTTDRKGYTF.

CDR3 nucleotide sequence: TGTGCCAGCAGTTACTCTAAGGCAGGGGGATTCTATGGCTACACCTTC. Translation gives CASSYSKAGGFYGYTF. The rearrangement uses TRBV6-5 and TRBJ1-2; 7 positions match TRBD1. The CDR3 length is 16 residues. CDR1 MNHEY and CDR2 SVGAGI come from the germline V gene. The ends lost 0 bases at V and 4 bases at J; junction bases unmatched: 8.

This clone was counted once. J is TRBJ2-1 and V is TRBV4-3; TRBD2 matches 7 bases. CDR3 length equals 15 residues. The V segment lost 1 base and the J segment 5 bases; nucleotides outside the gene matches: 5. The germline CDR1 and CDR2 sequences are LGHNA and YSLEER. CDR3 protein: CASSQVWTRDNEQFF. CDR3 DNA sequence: TGCGCCAGCAGCCAAGTCTGGACTAGGGACAATGAGCAGTTCTTC.

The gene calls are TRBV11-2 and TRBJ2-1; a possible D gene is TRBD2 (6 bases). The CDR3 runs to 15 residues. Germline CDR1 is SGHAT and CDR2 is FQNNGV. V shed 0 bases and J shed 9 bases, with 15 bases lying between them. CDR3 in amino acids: CASSLDLRRESEQFF. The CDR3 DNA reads TGTGCCAGCAGCTTAGATCTCCGGCGGGAAAGTGAGCAGTTCTTC.

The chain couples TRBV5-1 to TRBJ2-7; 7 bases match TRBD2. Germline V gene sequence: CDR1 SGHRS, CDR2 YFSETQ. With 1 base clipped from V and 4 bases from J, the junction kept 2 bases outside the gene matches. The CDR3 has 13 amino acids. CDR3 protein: CASSLSREYEQYF. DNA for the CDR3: TGCGCCAGCAGCTTGTCGCGGGAGTACGAGCAGTACTTC.

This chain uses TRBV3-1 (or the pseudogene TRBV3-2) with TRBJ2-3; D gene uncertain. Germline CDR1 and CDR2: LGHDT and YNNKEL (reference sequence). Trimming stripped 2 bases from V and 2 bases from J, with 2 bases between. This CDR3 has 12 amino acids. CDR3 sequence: CASSQLTDTQYF. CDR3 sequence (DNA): TGTGCCAGCAGCCAACTCACAGATACGCAGTATTTT.

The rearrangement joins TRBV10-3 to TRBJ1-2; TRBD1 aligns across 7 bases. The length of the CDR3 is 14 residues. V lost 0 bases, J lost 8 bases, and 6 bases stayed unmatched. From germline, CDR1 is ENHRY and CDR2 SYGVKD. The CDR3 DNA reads TGTGCCATCAGTGAGTCCGGGGGGGACAGAGGCTACACCTTC. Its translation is CAISESGGDRGYTF.

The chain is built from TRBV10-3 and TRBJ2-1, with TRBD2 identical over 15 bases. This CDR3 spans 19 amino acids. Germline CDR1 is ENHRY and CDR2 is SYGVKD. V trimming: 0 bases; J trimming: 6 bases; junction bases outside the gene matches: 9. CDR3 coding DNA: TGTGCCATCAGTGAGTCGATTTGGACTAGCGGGAGGGCCTTCAATGAGCAGTTCTTC. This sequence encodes CAISESIWTSGRAFNEQFF.